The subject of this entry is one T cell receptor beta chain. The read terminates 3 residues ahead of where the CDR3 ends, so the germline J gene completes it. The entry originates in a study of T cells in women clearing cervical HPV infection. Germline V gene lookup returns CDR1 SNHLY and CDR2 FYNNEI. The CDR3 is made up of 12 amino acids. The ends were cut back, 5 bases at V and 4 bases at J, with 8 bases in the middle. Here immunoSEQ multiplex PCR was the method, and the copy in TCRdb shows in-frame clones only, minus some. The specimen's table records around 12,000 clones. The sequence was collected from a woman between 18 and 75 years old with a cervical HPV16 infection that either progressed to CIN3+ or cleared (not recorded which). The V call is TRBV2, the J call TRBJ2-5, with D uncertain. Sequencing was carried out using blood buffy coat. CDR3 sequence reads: CASSSLRETQYF. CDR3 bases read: TGTGCCAGCAGTTCCCTCCGAGAGACC.